The next 2 T cell receptor beta chains were all read from a single sample in a study of T cells in tumors after PD-1 blockade. TCRdb's copy holds only in-frame clones and misses some; the assay was immunoSEQ multiplex PCR. The sample carries 60,000 to 70,000 clones, 74% recorded once. The specimen was PBMCs, collected after anti-PD-1 treatment. The receptor source for this set is a human donor with basal cell carcinoma.

In DNA form, the CDR3 reads TGTGCCAGTAGTATAGATCGCACCACTGAAGCTTTCTTT. As protein: CASSIDRTTEAFF. The chain links TRBV19 to TRBJ1-1; D is unresolved. V lost 0 bases and J lost 4, with 6 bases in between. Germline loops: CDR1 LNHDA, CDR2 SQIVND (reference sequence). This CDR3 region has 13 residues.

This clone showed up just a few times. Other nucleotide sequences in the sample specify the same CDR3. V usage is TRBV5-1 and J usage is TRBJ1-3; D may be TRBD1 (5 bases). V lost 0 bases, J lost 3 bases, and 7 bases lay in between. Looked up from germline, CDR1 is SGHRS and CDR2 is YFSETQ. CDR3 size: 14 residues. In nucleotides, the CDR3 is TGCGCCAGCAGCTTGGCAGGGTATGGAAACACCATATATTTT. Protein: CASSLAGYGNTIYF. Looking up the rest from reference TRBV5-1 and TRBJ1-3 gives the full variable domain: KAGVTQTPRYLIKTRGQQVTLSCSPISGHRSVSWYQQTPGQGLQFLFEYFSETQRNKGNFPGRFSGRQFSNSRSEMNVSTLELGDSALYLCASSLAGYGNTIYFGEGSWLTVV.